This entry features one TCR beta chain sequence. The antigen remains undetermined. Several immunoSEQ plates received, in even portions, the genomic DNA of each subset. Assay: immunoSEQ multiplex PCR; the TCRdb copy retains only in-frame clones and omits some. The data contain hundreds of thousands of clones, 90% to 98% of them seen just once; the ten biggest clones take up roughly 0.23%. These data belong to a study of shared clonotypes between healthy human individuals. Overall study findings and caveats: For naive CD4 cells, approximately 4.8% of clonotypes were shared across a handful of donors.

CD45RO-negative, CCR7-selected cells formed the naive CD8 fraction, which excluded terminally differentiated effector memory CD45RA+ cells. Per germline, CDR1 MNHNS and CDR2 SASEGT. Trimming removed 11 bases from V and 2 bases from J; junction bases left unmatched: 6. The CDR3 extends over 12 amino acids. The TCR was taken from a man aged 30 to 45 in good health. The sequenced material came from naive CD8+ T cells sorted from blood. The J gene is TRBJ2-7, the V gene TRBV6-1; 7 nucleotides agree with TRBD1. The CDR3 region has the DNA TGTGCCGTAGACAGGGTTCCCTACGAGCAGTACTTC. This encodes CAVDRVPYEQYF.